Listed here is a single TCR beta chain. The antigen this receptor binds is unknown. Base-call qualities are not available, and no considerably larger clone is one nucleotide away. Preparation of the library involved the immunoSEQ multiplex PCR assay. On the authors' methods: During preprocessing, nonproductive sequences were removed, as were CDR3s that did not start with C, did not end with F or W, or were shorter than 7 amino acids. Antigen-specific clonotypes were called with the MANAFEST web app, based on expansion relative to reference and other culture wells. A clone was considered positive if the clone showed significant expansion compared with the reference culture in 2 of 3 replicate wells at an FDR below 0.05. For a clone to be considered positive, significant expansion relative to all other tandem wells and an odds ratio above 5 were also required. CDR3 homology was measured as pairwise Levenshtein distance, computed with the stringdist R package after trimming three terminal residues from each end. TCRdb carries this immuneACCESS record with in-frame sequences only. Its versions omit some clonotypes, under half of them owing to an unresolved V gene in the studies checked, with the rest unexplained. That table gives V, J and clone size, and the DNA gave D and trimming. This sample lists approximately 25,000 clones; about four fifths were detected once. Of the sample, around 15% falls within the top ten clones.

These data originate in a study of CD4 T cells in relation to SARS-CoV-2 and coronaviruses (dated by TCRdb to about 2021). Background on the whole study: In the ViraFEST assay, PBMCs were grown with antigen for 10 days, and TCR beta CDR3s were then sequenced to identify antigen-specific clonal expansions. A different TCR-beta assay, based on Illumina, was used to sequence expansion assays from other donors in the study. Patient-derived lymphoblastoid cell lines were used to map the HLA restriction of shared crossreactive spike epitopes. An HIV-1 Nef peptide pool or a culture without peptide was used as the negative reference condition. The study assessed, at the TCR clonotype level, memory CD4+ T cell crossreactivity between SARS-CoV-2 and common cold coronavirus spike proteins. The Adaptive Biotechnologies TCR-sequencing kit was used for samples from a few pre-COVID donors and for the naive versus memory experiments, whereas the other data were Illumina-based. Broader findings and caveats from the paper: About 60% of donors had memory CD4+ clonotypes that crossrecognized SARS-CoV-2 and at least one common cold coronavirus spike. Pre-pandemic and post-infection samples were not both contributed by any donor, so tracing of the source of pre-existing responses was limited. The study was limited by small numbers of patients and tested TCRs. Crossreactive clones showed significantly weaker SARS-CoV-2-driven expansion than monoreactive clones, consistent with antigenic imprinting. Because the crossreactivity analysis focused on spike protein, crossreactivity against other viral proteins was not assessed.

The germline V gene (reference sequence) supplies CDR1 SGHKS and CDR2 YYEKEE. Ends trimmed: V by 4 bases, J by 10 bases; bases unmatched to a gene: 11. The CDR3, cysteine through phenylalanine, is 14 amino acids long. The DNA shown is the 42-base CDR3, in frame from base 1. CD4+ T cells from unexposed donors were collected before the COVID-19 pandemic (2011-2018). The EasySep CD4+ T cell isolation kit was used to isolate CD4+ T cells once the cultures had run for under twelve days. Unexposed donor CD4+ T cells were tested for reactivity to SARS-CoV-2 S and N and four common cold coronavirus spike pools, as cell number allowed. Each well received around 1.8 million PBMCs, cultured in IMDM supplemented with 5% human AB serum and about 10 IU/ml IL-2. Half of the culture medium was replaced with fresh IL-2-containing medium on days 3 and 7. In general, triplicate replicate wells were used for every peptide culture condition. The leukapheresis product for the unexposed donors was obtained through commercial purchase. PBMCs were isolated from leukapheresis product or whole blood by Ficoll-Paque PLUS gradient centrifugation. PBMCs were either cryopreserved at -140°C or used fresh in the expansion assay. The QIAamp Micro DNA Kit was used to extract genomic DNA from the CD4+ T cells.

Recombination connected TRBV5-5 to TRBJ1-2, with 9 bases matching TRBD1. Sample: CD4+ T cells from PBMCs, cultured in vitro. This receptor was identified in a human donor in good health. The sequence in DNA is TGTGCCAGCAGCGCCGAGGGACAGGGCCTTACCTACACCTTC. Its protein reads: CASSAEGQGLTYTF.